The 20 T cell receptor beta chains presented below share a single source sample, sequenced in a study of blood T cell repertoires in COVID-19. This table comes from immunoSEQ multiplex PCR, and its TCRdb copy is limited to in-frame clones, with some not included. The top ten hold around 10% of the sample, which has around 100,000 clones, almost 85% seen once. The sample taken for sequencing was peripheral blood. These receptors came from a man aged 35-49 years with active or convalescent COVID-19.

The DNA for the CDR3 is TGTGCCAGCAGCTTAGGACAGATAGCCAAAAACATTCAGTACTTC. Protein: CASSLGQIAKNIQYF. The genes are TRBV7-9 and TRBJ2-4; weak D call: TRBD1 (5 bases). Germline CDR1 reads SEHNR; CDR2 reads FQNEAQ (reference sequence). Trimming shortened V by 1 base and J by 0 bases, and 7 bases separated the two germline ends. The CDR3 loop spans 15 amino acids.

V usage is TRBV27 and J usage is TRBJ2-1; 9 nucleotides agree with TRBD2. The CDR3 length is 16 residues. Losses at the gene ends were 3 bases for V and 7 bases for J; bases not matched to a gene: 10. From germline, CDR1 is MNHEY and CDR2 SMNVEV (reference sequence). The CDR3: CASSLIAGGGGNEQFF. Here the CDR3 DNA reads TGTGCCAGCAGTTTGATCGCGGGGGGGGGCGGGAATGAGCAGTTCTTC.

The CDR3 loop reads CASPSREGTDTQYF. CDR3 coding DNA: TGTGCCAGCCCGAGTCGAGAGGGCACAGATACGCAGTATTTT. The chain joins TRBV6-5 to TRBJ2-3, with D hard to call. The germline V and J ends were trimmed by 8 bases and 1 base, with 13 bases remaining between them. The CDR3 is made up of 14 amino acids. Germline V CDR1 and CDR2: MNHEY, SVGAGI.

The chain employs TRBV10-3 and TRBJ1-2; 8 positions agree with TRBD1. The germline V gene has CDR1 ENHRY and CDR2 SYGVKD. J was trimmed by 3 bases and V by 6 bases; bases with no gene match: 3. There are 13 residues in the CDR3. The chain's CDR3 is CAISPGQDYGYTF. CDR3 bases: TGTGCCATCAGCCCGGGACAGGACTATGGCTACACCTTC.

This chain links TRBV18 with TRBJ2-6; D is perhaps TRBD2 (7 bases). This CDR3 contains 17 residues. Germline assignment: CDR1 KGHSH and CDR2 LQKENI. Trimming stripped 3 bases from V and 0 bases from J, with 12 bases between. This chain's CDR3 is CASSPLGGGSGANVLTF. The DNA of the CDR3 is TGTGCCAGCTCACCCCTGGGAGGGGGCTCTGGGGCCAACGTCCTGACTTTC.

The chain links TRBV18 to TRBJ1-1, with D possibly matching TRBD1 (5 bases). Germline lookup yields CDR1 KGHSH and CDR2 LQKENI. The CDR3 sequence is 18 residues long. V lost 3 bases, J lost 4 bases, and 24 bases lay in between. This CDR3 is CASSPNLGNSGILTEAFF. Written as DNA, the CDR3 is TGTGCCAGCTCACCTAACCTCGGCAATTCAGGGATTCTCACTGAAGCTTTCTTT.

CDR3 DNA sequence: TGTGCCAGCAGTAGGCCGAGGGAGGGAGGCTATGGCTACACCTTC. Translation gives CASSRPREGGYGYTF. The J gene is TRBJ1-2, the V gene TRBV6-2 or TRBV6-3; D gene uncertain. Germline assignment: CDR1 MNHEY and CDR2 SVGEGT. V lost 5 bases, J lost 4 bases, and 17 bases lay in between. CDR3 length: 15 amino acids.

The chain joins TRBV29-1 to TRBJ1-2, with 7 bases that match TRBD1. V lost 1 base, J lost 0 bases, and 8 bases stayed unmatched. Germline lookup yields CDR1 SQVTM and CDR2 ANQGSEA. This CDR3 spans 16 amino acids. CDR3 nucleotide sequence: TGCAGCGTTGAAGGGGACAGCCCGATAGCTAACTATGGCTACACCTTC. Protein: CSVEGDSPIANYGYTF.

The J gene is TRBJ1-2, the V gene TRBV18, with 7 positions matching TRBD1. The CDR3 covers 15 residues. V lost 5 bases and J lost 6; bases outside the gene matches: 12. The germline gives CDR1 KGHSH, CDR2 LQKENI. The CDR3 region is CASSTYRGRVDGYTF. The DNA for the CDR3 is TGTGCCAGCTCAACATACAGGGGTCGGGTCGATGGCTACACCTTC.

The chain employs TRBV7-9 and TRBJ2-2, with TRBD1 matching 8 bases. The CDR3 sequence is 17 residues long. V dropped 5 bases and J dropped 7; count of bases not matched to a gene: 15. Germline V gene sequence: CDR1 SEHNR, CDR2 FQNEAQ (reference sequence). CDR3 coding DNA: TGTGCCAGCAGCAAGACGACAATGGGACAGGCGGGCGGGGAGCTGTTTTTT. Translation gives CASSKTTMGQAGGELFF.

This clone was observed at least ten times. V is TRBV9 and J is TRBJ1-5, with D uncertain. V was pared by 3 bases and J by 5 bases, with 12 bases between. Germline V gene lookup returns CDR1 SGDLS and CDR2 YYNGEE. This CDR3 is 14 amino acids long. The CDR3 spells CASSASDTHQPQHF. The DNA for the CDR3 is TGTGCCAGCAGCGCCTCCGACACTCATCAGCCCCAGCATTTT.

V is TRBV6-2 or TRBV6-3 and J is TRBJ2-7; D perhaps matches TRBD2 (6 bases). Trimming pared 6 bases from V and 3 bases from J, leaving 12 bases between. CDR3 size: 13 residues. CDR1 and CDR2 from the germline V gene are MNHEY and SVGEGT. The CDR3 nucleotides are TGTGCCAGCAGCGGGACTCCGATCTACGAGCAGTACTTC. This sequence encodes CASSGTPIYEQYF.

For this clone: Other DNA variants within this sample encode the same CDR3. The genes are TRBV7-2 and TRBJ1-6; 9 bases align to TRBD1. The CDR3 is 15 amino acids. Germline CDR1 and CDR2: SGHTA and FQGNSA. V dropped 1 base and J dropped 6; count of bases not matched to a gene: 1. The CDR3 DNA follows: TGTGCCAGCAGCTTAGGGACAGGGGTTAATTCACCCCTCCACTTT. Its translation: CASSLGTGVNSPLHF.

V usage is TRBV6-4 and J usage is TRBJ2-1, with TRBD1 matching over 9 bases. V lost 5 bases and J lost 7; bases outside the gene matches: 3. The germline gives CDR1 MRHNA, CDR2 SNTAGT. The CDR3 is 13 amino acids. CDR3 sequence (DNA): TGTGCCAGCAGTAGACAGGGGGTGAATGAGCAGTTCTTC. This gives the protein CASSRQGVNEQFF.

This clone was seen a handful of times. The rearrangement uses TRBV10-3 and TRBJ1-1, with no clear D. Germline V gene lookup returns CDR1 ENHRY and CDR2 SYGVKD. The CDR3 has 13 amino acids. Trimming cost V 8 bases and J 0 bases, with 10 bases left between them. The CDR3 sequence is CAIDEGMNTEAFF. In nucleotides, the CDR3 is TGTGCCATCGACGAGGGCATGAACACTGAAGCTTTCTTT.

This clone was picked up one time. The chain couples TRBV27 to TRBJ2-7; D gene unclear. CDR1 MNHEY and CDR2 SMNVEV come from the germline V gene (reference sequence). The CDR3 runs to 14 residues. V dropped 0 bases and J dropped 1 base, with 7 bases sitting between them. The CDR3 spells CASSLSVDSYEQYF. The CDR3 bases are TGTGCCAGCAGTTTATCGGTAGATTCCTACGAGCAGTACTTC.

The chain combines TRBV5-1 with TRBJ2-5, with 8 positions matching TRBD1. Trimming cost V 0 bases and J 5 bases; bases outside gene matches: 3. CDR1 and CDR2 (germline): SGHRS, YFSETQ. CDR3 length equals 14 residues. CDR3 sequence: CASSLARTGETQYF. The CDR3 DNA sequence: TGCGCCAGCAGCTTGGCCCGGACAGGGGAGACCCAGTACTTC.

On this clone: Other nucleotide sequences in the sample specify the same CDR3. The CDR3 sequence: CASSQGGGTGNTIYF. The CDR3 DNA reads as TGTGCCAGCAGCCAAGGGGGAGGGACAGGAAACACCATATATTTT. J is TRBJ1-3 and V is TRBV3-1 (or the pseudogene TRBV3-2), with D perhaps matching TRBD1 (6 bases). Germline values: CDR1 LGHDT, CDR2 YNNKEL (reference sequence). The CDR3 sequence is 15 residues long. V shed 1 base and J shed 4 bases, with 11 bases lying between them.

The rearrangement joins TRBV2 to TRBJ1-2; a weak D match, TRBD1 (6 bases). The CDR3 loop spans 11 amino acids. CDR1 SNHLY and CDR2 FYNNEI come from the germline V gene. V lost 8 bases and J lost 8, with 12 bases in between. CDR3 nucleotide sequence: TGTGCCAGCGGGGGGGGGCCCGGCTACACCTTC. It codes for CASGGGPGYTF.

This chain links TRBV7-2 with TRBJ2-1; no clear D. The ends were cut back, 4 bases at V and 4 bases at J, with 5 bases in the middle. The CDR3 runs 12 residues. The germline V gene encodes CDR1 SGHTA and CDR2 FQGNSA. The CDR3 sequence: CASSSKYNEQFF. In nucleotides, the CDR3 is TGTGCCAGCAGCTCAAAATACAATGAGCAGTTCTTC.